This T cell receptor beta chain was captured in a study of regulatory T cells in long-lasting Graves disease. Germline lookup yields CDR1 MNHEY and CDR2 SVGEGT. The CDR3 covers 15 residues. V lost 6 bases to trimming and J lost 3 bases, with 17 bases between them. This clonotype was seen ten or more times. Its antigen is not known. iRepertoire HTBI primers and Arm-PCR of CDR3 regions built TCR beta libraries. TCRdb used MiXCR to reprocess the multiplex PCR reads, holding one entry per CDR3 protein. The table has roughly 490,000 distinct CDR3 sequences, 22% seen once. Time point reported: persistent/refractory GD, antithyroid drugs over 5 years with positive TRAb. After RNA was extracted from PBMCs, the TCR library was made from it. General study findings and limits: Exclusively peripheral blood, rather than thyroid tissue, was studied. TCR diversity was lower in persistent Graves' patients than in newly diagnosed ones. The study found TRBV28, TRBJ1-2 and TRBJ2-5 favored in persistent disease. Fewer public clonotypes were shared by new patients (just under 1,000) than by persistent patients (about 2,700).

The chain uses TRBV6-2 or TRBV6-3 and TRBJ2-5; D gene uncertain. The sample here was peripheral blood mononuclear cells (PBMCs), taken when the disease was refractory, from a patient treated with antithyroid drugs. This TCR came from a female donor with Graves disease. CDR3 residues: CASRYTTGVEETQYF. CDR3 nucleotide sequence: TGTGCCAGCAGGTACACCACCGGAGTTGAAGAGACCCAGTACTTC.